This T cell receptor (beta chain) was recovered during a study of cytomegalovirus exposure and HLA in healthy donors. Points from the study as a whole: HLA-A and HLA-B allele assignments for most subjects were reportedly predicted accurately using TCR beta sequences.

PCR was performed using 60 Vbeta and 13 Jbeta primers. Sequencing used immunoSEQ multiplex PCR; TCRdb keeps in-frame clones, though not all of them. Among 100,000 or so clones listed, about 70% were seen once. CDR1 is MGHRA and CDR2 is YSYEKL in the germline V gene. This CDR3 is built from 16 residues. V was cut by 4 bases and J by 2 bases, with 14 bases left in between. About this clone itself: The antigen remains unidentified.

This chain connects TRBV4-1 to TRBJ2-2, with D possibly TRBD2 on 5 matching bases. The source material was PBMCs. The source is a woman between 35 and 50 years old in good health and CMV-seronegative. The CDR3 sequence: CASSPKRQDNTGELFF. The CDR3 coding sequence is TGCGCCAGCAGCCCTAAGCGGCAGGATAACACCGGGGAGCTGTTTTTT.